These 27 T cell receptor beta chains were sequenced from one sample in a study of T cells in Graves' hyperthyroidism and ophthalmopathy. Amplification targeted TCR beta CDR3 regions from RNA transcripts. Initially, a first-round RT-PCR of the TCR CDR3 employed the HTBI primer set. MiXCR, applied by TCRdb to the multiplex PCR reads, yields one record per CDR3 protein. Among under 400,000 distinct CDR3 sequences listed, about a sixth were seen once. Sequenced: blood. Receptors were obtained from a middle-aged woman with Graves' ophthalmopathy.

There are many counts of this clonotype. V and J are TRBV20-1 and TRBJ2-2; D call uncertain. Trimming took 6 bases from V and 1 from J, leaving 9 bases between them. The length of the CDR3 is 13 residues. Germline CDR1 reads DFQATT; CDR2 reads SNEGSKA (reference sequence). The CDR3 DNA reads TGCAGTGCCCCCTGGGGGAACACCGGGGAGCTGTTTTTT. It specifies CSAPWGNTGELFF.

This clonotype was counted between two and nine times. This sequence joins TRBV9 and TRBJ2-6, with D perhaps matching TRBD2 (5 bases). V lost 1 base, J lost 0 bases, and 8 bases lay in between. The CDR3 extends over 16 amino acids. The germline V gene encodes CDR1 SGDLS and CDR2 YYNGEE. The CDR3 sequence: CASSVLAGSGANVLTF. CDR3 coding DNA: TGTGCCAGCAGCGTATTGGCGGGCTCTGGGGCCAACGTCCTGACTTTC.

With regard to this clonotype: At one end the junction does not follow the germline gene, possibly because of a read error. This chain links TRBV6-1 with TRBJ2-2; either TRBD1 or TRBD2 may supply D (6 bases each). CDR1 and CDR2 from the germline V gene are MNHNS and SASEGT. The CDR3 extends over 16 amino acids. The CDR3 sequence: CASRDTGVGDTGELLF. As DNA, the CDR3 is TGTGCCAGCAGAGATACGGGGGTCGGGGACACCGGGGAGCTGCTTTTT.

The chain combines TRBV6-1 with TRBJ1-2, with D uncertain. Germline V lookup: CDR1 MNHNS, CDR2 SASEGT. The CDR3 loop spans 14 amino acids. V lost 4 bases and J lost 4, with 13 bases in between. The CDR3 sequence: CASSVTPIIYGYTF. The CDR3 DNA reads TGTGCCAGCAGTGTTACACCTATCATCTATGGCTACACCTTC.

This clonotype was seen ten or more times. The CDR3 protein is CSAAGPSYEQYF. The CDR3 region has the DNA TGCAGTGCTGCCGGCCCGTCCTACGAGCAGTACTTC. This rearrangement joins TRBV20-1 to TRBJ2-7; D not certain. The CDR3 has 12 residues. Germline-derived CDR1 and CDR2 are DFQATT and SNEGSKA (reference sequence). The V end was cut by 5 bases, the J end by 1 base, with 9 bases between.

This clonotype was recorded many times. The V call is TRBV11-2, the J call TRBJ2-5; D is perhaps TRBD2 (5 bases). The V gene lost 5 bases and the J gene lost 5 bases, with 18 bases spanning the gap. The CDR3 extends over 15 amino acids. Germline CDR1 reads SGHAT; CDR2 reads FQNNGV. CDR3 coding DNA: TGTGCCAGCAGCCCTCCAACGGCCCCGGGGGAGACCCAGTACTTC. Translation: CASSPPTAPGETQYF.

This clonotype has at least ten counts. The CDR3: CASSFGAGGARMETQYF. DNA of the CDR3: TGTGCCAGCAGTTTCGGCGCGGGAGGGGCGCGGATGGAGACCCAGTACTTC. The rearrangement joins TRBV12-3 or TRBV12-4 to TRBJ2-5; the match to TRBD2 covers 9 bases. The CDR3 has 17 residues. Trimming at V came to 3 bases and at J to 5 bases, leaving 13 bases not matched to a gene.

Ten or more counts support this clonotype. The CDR3 sequence is CSGGQGRLQETQYF. CDR3 in DNA: TGCAGCGGGGGACAGGGGAGACTCCAAGAGACCCAGTACTTC. The chain couples TRBV29-1 to TRBJ2-5; TRBD1 matches at 10 bases. Germline V gene data show CDR1 as SQVTM and CDR2 as ANQGSEA. The CDR3 is made up of 14 amino acids. Germline trimming cut 7 bases from V and 1 base from J; bases unmatched to any gene: 6.

The V and J genes are TRBV6-1 and TRBJ2-7, with D possibly TRBD2 on 5 matching bases. Trimming pared 6 bases from V and 6 bases from J, leaving 9 bases between. The CDR3 extends over 11 amino acids. The V gene's germline CDR1 is MNHNS and CDR2 SASEGT. The CDR3 nucleotides are TGTGCCAGCAGGGGAGCGAGCGAGCAGTACTTC. Amino acids: CASRGASEQYF.

This clonotype occurred a few times. V gene TRBV3-1 combines with J gene TRBJ1-1; possibly TRBD1 for D (5 bases). CDR3 length equals 15 residues. The V gene lost 6 bases and the J gene lost 6 bases, with 20 bases spanning the gap. CDR1 is LGHDT, CDR2 YNNKEL, per germline (reference sequence). DNA for the CDR3: TGTGCCAGCAGTCGATACTCCGGGGGGTCGGCTGAAGCTTTCTTT. It codes for CASSRYSGGSAEAFF.

This clonotype was found many times. An end of the junction does not agree with germline; a read error may underlie this. The chain links TRBV5-1 to TRBJ2-7; 7 bases fit TRBD2. This CDR3 is 14 amino acids long. Germline V CDR1 and CDR2: SGHRS, YFSETQ. The CDR3 coding sequence is TGTGCCAGCAGCTTAATAGCGGGCTCCTACGAGCAGTACTTC. Residues: CASSLIAGSYEQYF.

This clonotype was seen repeatedly, ten times or more. This sequence joins TRBV12-3 or TRBV12-4 and TRBJ2-2; 12 nucleotides line up with TRBD2. This CDR3 contains 15 residues. V shed 6 bases and J 9 bases; nucleotides not matched to a gene: 8. The CDR3 region has the DNA TGTGCCAGCAGGCCTGGGACTAGCGGGCCTAGGGAGCTGTTTTTT. Translated, it gives CASRPGTSGPRELFF.

V and J are TRBV28 and TRBJ2-7; D is unresolved. The CDR3 covers 14 residues. The V end was cut by 2 bases, the J end by 6 bases, with 14 bases between. Germline CDR1 is MDHEN and CDR2 is SYDVKM. The CDR3 DNA follows: TGTGCCAGCAGTTTACCGGGTGGGAATTTCGAGCAGTACTTC. Translation: CASSLPGGNFEQYF.

This clonotype was detected ten times or more. The V gene is TRBV29-1, the J gene TRBJ1-2, with no clear D. The CDR3 runs 14 residues. The germline gives CDR1 SQVTM, CDR2 ANQGSEA. Trimming took off 1 base at V and 1 base at J, with 10 bases between the two ends. CDR3: CSVEVAGFNYGYTF. The CDR3 nucleotides read TGCAGCGTTGAAGTAGCCGGGTTTAACTATGGCTACACCTTC.

This clonotype has only a few counts. At one boundary the junction diverges from the germline segment, which might be a read error. The V and J genes are TRBV5-1 and TRBJ2-4, with 10 bases lining up with TRBD1. The length of the CDR3 is 17 residues. CDR1 is SGHRS, CDR2 YFSETQ, per germline. The CDR3 sequence is CSSSSSGTGVAKNIQYF. For the CDR3, the DNA is TGCTCCAGCAGCTCATCTGGGACAGGGGTAGCCAAAAACATTCAGTACTTC. The full variable domain, in which reference TRBV5-1 and TRBJ2-4 provide the parts outside the CDR3, is KAGVTQTPRYLIKTRGQQVTLSCSPISGHRSVSWYQQTPGQGLQFLFEYFSETQRNKGNFPGRFSGRQFSNSRSEMNVSTLELGDSALYLCSSSSSGTGVAKNIQYFGAGTRLSVL.

The table lists this clonotype with many counts. The rearrangement links TRBV7-9 to TRBJ1-1, with D perhaps TRBD1 (6 bases). This CDR3 spans 13 amino acids. With 5 bases removed from V and 14 bases from J, the gap between germline ends came to 21 bases. CDR1 is SEHNR and CDR2 is FQNEAQ in the germline V gene (reference sequence). The CDR3 DNA sequence: TGTGCCAGCAGCCCCGACAGGAACCAGCCCTTGTTCTTT. This sequence encodes CASSPDRNQPLFF.

This clonotype occurred many times. V usage is TRBV6-1 and J usage is TRBJ2-7, with D possibly being TRBD1 or TRBD2 (6 bases each). The V gene's germline CDR1 is MNHNS and CDR2 SASEGT. The CDR3 covers 13 residues. The V end lost 4 bases, the J end lost 4 bases, and 11 bases lay between the germline ends. The CDR3 is CASSGEGGYEQYF. CDR3 nucleotide sequence: TGTGCCAGCAGTGGTGAAGGGGGGTACGAGCAGTACTTC.

This clonotype has a count of ten or more. The chain has TRBV10-3 and TRBJ1-5; TRBD1 matches at 9 bases. The germline V gene has CDR1 ENHRY and CDR2 SYGVKD. J lost 0 bases, V lost 2 bases, and 8 bases had no gene match. The CDR3 is 18 residues long. The chain's CDR3 is CAISELWTGDISNQPQHF. In nucleotides, the CDR3 is TGTGCCATCAGTGAGCTATGGACAGGGGACATTAGCAATCAGCCCCAGCATTTT.

The table lists this clonotype with a count of one. The chain is built from TRBV12-3 or TRBV12-4 and TRBJ1-1; the D is unclear. This CDR3 has 16 residues. Trimming stripped 0 bases from V and 0 bases from J, with 11 bases between. In DNA, the CDR3 is TGTGCCAGCAGTTTAGCGCAGATCAGAATGAACACTGAAGCTTTCTTT. Amino acids: CASSLAQIRMNTEAFF.

This clonotype was counted ten times or more. The CDR3 sequence: CASSIGPGLIYGYTF. CDR3 nucleotide sequence: TGTGCCAGTAGTATAGGTCCCGGTTTAATCTATGGCTACACCTTC. The chain couples TRBV19 to TRBJ1-2; D unresolved. The CDR3 consists of 15 residues. CDR1 is LNHDA and CDR2 is SQIVND in the germline V gene (reference sequence). The V end was cut by 1 base, the J end by 4 bases, with 13 bases between.

J is TRBJ2-7 and V is TRBV11-2, with no clear D. The germline gives CDR1 SGHAT, CDR2 FQNNGV. CDR3 size: 16 residues. Trimming took 1 base from V and 3 from J, leaving 16 bases between them. The CDR3 DNA is TGTGCCAGCAGCTTAGGTCCGAGACCCGACCGCTACGAGCAGTACTTC. Residues: CASSLGPRPDRYEQYF.

The genes are TRBV20-1 and TRBJ2-2, with a possible D match to TRBD2 (6 bases). V shed 6 bases and J shed 4 bases, with 15 bases lying between them. The CDR3 consists of 14 residues. Germline V gene sequence: CDR1 DFQATT, CDR2 SNEGSKA (reference sequence). The CDR3 reads CSAVHGGSTGELFF. CDR3 DNA: TGCAGTGCAGTGCATGGAGGGAGCACCGGGGAGCTGTTTTTT.

This clonotype appeared many times. This chain links TRBV7-2 with TRBJ2-4; unclear D gene. Germline values: CDR1 SGHTA, CDR2 FQGNSA. The CDR3 runs 17 residues. Trimming stripped 5 bases from V and 0 bases from J, with 17 bases between. The CDR3 DNA follows: TGTGCCAGCAGCCCAGACCAGGCCTTGGTAGCCAAAAACATTCAGTACTTC. Protein sequence: CASSPDQALVAKNIQYF.

This clonotype showed up many times. V is TRBV7-9 and J is TRBJ2-5; D ambiguous. The CDR3 loop spans 12 amino acids. The germline V gene encodes CDR1 SEHNR and CDR2 FQNEAQ (reference sequence). Trimming took 5 bases from V and 4 from J, leaving 8 bases between them. CDR3 sequence: CASSLQLETQYF. The DNA of the CDR3 is TGTGCCAGCAGCCTCCAGTTAGAGACCCAGTACTTC.

This clonotype was seen many times. The chain couples TRBV20-1 to TRBJ2-7; 11 nucleotides match TRBD1. In germline, CDR1 is DFQATT, CDR2 SNEGSKA (reference sequence). The trim removed 0 bases at V and 5 bases at J, leaving 6 bases unmatched. This CDR3 region has 15 residues. The DNA for the CDR3 is TGCAGTGCTAGAGATGGAGGGACAGGGGGGAACGAGCAGTACTTC. It translates to CSARDGGTGGNEQYF.

This sequence joins TRBV7-2 and TRBJ1-1; 9 nucleotides align to TRBD1. The CDR3 contains 14 residues. The germline CDR1 and CDR2 sequences are SGHTA and FQGNSA. V lost 8 bases, J lost 8 bases, and 12 bases stayed unmatched. The CDR3, as DNA: TGTGCCAGCGGACTACAGGGGGCGTCTGCCGAAGCTTTCTTT. This translates into CASGLQGASAEAFF.

This clonotype was counted at least ten times. V is TRBV11-1 and J is TRBJ2-1, with D possibly called TRBD1 or TRBD2 (5 bases each). CDR3 length: 15 amino acids. CDR1 SGHAT and CDR2 FQDESV come from the germline V gene (reference sequence). V was shortened by 1 base and J by 6 bases, with 13 bases between the two germline ends. DNA of the CDR3: TGTGCCAGCAGCTTAGTCTCAGGGAGCTTCAATGAGCAGTTCTTC. Translation gives CASSLVSGSFNEQFF.